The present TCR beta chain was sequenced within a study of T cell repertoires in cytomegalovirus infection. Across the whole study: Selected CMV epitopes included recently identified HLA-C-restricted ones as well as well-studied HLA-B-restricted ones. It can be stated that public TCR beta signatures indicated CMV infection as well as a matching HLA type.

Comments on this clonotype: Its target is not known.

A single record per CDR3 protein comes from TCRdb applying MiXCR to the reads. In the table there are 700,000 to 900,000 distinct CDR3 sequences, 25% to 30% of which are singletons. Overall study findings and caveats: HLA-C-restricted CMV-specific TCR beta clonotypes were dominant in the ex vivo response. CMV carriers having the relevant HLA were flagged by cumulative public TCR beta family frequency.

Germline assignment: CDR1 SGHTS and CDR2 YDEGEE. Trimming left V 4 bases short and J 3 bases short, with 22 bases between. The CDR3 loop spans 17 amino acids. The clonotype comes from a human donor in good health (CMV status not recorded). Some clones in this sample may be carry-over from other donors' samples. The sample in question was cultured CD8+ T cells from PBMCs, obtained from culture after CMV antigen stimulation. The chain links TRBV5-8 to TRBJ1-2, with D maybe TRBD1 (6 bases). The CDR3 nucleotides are TGTGCCAGCAGCCCAGATTACGAGGGGGAAAGGGACTATGGCTACACCTTC. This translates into CASSPDYEGERDYGYTF.